The clone carrying this T cell receptor beta chain has more than one count but fewer than ten. Its matching antigen is unknown. V was clipped by 4 bases and J by 4 bases, with 10 bases between them. This CDR3 region has 13 residues. Unique molecular identifiers featured in each of the TCR beta cDNA libraries. Some 500,000 cDNA molecules were recovered from an input of 1 to 10 million T cells. TCRdb fed the PCR reads into MiXCR, producing one record per CDR3 protein. Counted here are about 620,000 distinct CDR3 sequences, about 40% occurring once; the ten biggest clones make up more than 1.5%. The sample is drawn from a study of post-analysis software for immune sequencing data. Findings and limits, study-wide: The study found significantly lower normalized Chao1 diversity in multiple sclerosis patients than in controls. TRBV5-6, TRBV5-1 and TRBV20-1 were among several TRBV segments more frequent in patients than controls.

Sequences were obtained from blood. The receptor comes from a girl between 5 and 17 years old with multiple sclerosis. The J gene is TRBJ1-2, the V gene TRBV12-3 or TRBV12-4; unclear D gene. DNA of the CDR3: TGTGCCAGCAGTTCCGCAGCATCCTATGGCTACACCTTC. It translates to CASSSAASYGYTF.